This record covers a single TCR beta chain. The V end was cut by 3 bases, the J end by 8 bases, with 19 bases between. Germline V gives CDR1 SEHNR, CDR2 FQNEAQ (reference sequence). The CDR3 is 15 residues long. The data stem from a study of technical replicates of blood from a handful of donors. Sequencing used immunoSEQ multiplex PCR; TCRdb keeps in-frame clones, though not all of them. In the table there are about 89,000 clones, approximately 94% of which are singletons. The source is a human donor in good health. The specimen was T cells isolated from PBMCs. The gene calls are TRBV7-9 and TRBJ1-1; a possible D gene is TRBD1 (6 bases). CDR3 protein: CASSFGQLIYPEAFF. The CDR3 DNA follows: TGTGCCAGCAGCTTCGGACAGCTGATCTACCCAGAAGCTTTCTTT.